Each of the 14 T cell receptor beta chains below was sequenced from the same sample in a study of shared clonotypes between healthy human individuals. In the naive CD8 group, cells lacked CD45RO and were positively selected for CCR7, so terminally differentiated effector memory CD45RA+ cells were left out. Some clones are missing from TCRdb's copy, which holds only in-frame ones; the method was immunoSEQ multiplex PCR. This sample carries about 2.1 million clones, around 95% of them seen once, and the ten largest clones take under 2%. The sequenced sample was naive CD8+ T cells from PBMCs. Receptors originate from a man younger than 30 in good health. Some clones in this sample may be carry-over from other donors' samples.

The J gene is TRBJ2-3, the V gene TRBV30; D is undetermined. Germline V CDR1 and CDR2: GTSNPN, SVGIG (reference sequence). V lost 5 bases and J 0 bases, leaving 6 bases between the germline ends. The CDR3 has 12 residues. The DNA for the CDR3 is TGTGCCTGGCAAGAAAGCACAGATACGCAGTATTTT. Amino acid sequence: CAWQESTDTQYF.

CDR3 DNA sequence: TGTGCCAGCAGCCGCATTACCGACAGGGCCTCTGGAAACACCATATATTTT. It translates to CASSRITDRASGNTIYF. The chain uses TRBV7-9 and TRBJ1-3; 7 bases are a match to TRBD1. This CDR3 contains 17 residues. V was clipped by 5 bases and J by 0 bases; unmatched bases: 10. From germline, CDR1 is SEHNR and CDR2 FQNEAQ (reference sequence).

This clone is a singleton in its sample. The rearrangement links TRBV11-2 to TRBJ1-5, with D possibly matching TRBD1 (5 bases). V was pared by 3 bases and J by 7 bases, with 10 bases between. The CDR3 is 13 residues long. Germline-derived CDR1 and CDR2 are SGHAT and FQNNGV. Here the CDR3 reads CASSFNGAQPQHF. The CDR3 region has the DNA TGTGCCAGCAGCTTTAACGGGGCCCAGCCCCAGCATTTT.

The chain carries TRBV5-6 and TRBJ2-4; possibly TRBD2 for D (5 bases). The V end was cut by 0 bases, the J end by 0 bases, with 10 bases between. Germline V gene sequence: CDR1 SGHDT, CDR2 YYEEEE. The length of the CDR3 is 16 residues. The CDR3 sequence: CASSLVADLAKNIQYF. In DNA, the CDR3 is TGTGCCAGCAGCTTGGTGGCGGACTTAGCCAAAAACATTCAGTACTTC.

The DNA for the CDR3 is TGTGCCAGCAGCGGACAGGGAAGCTGGAATGGCTACACCTTC. Its protein is CASSGQGSWNGYTF. The V and J genes are TRBV9 and TRBJ1-2; 7 nucleotides agree with TRBD1. The CDR3 sequence is 14 residues long. The germline V gene encodes CDR1 SGDLS and CDR2 YYNGEE. V lost 3 bases to trimming and J lost 6 bases; unmatched junction nucleotides: 8.

The chain has TRBV30 and TRBJ2-7; a weak D match, TRBD2 (5 bases). Trimming pared 2 bases from V and 7 bases from J, leaving 18 bases between. This CDR3 spans 14 amino acids. The germline V gene encodes CDR1 GTSNPN and CDR2 SVGIG (reference sequence). The CDR3 bases are TGTGCCTGGAGTTGGCTCCAGACATCGGGAGAGCAGTACTTC. It yields the protein CAWSWLQTSGEQYF.

The genes are TRBV27 and TRBJ1-1, with 9 bases fitting TRBD1. The CDR3 length is 15 residues. CDR1 is MNHEY and CDR2 is SMNVEV in the germline V gene (reference sequence). V was pared by 4 bases and J by 3 bases, with 6 bases of the junction left unmatched. CDR3 bases: TGTGCCAGCAGTTGGGGACAGGGAACCTACACTGAAGCTTTCTTT. Translating it yields CASSWGQGTYTEAFF.

The chain links TRBV6-5 to TRBJ2-7, with 7 positions matching TRBD1. Germline trimming cut 5 bases from V and 2 bases from J; bases unmatched to any gene: 6. CDR1 MNHEY and CDR2 SVGAGI come from the germline V gene. The CDR3 has 14 residues. CDR3: CASSPRDRAYEQYF. In nucleotides, the CDR3 is TGTGCCAGCAGTCCCCGGGACAGAGCCTACGAGCAGTACTTC.

For the CDR3, the DNA is TGTGCCAGCAGTTCTGGTTGGGGGTTGTACGAGCAGTACTTC. Its protein product is CASSSGWGLYEQYF. V gene TRBV27 combines with J gene TRBJ2-7; D tentatively fits TRBD1 or TRBD2 (5 bases each). CDR1 MNHEY and CDR2 SMNVEV come from the germline V gene (reference sequence). V shed 4 bases and J shed 4 bases, with 14 bases lying between them. This CDR3 is built from 14 residues.

The chain joins TRBV28 to TRBJ2-1; TRBD2 matches 9 bases. The germline CDR1 and CDR2 sequences are MDHEN and SYDVKM. The junction had 3 bases not matched to a gene; V was cut back by 6 bases and J by 0 bases. There are 15 residues in the CDR3. The CDR3 DNA sequence: TGTGCCAGCAGAAAGACTAGCGGCTCCTACAATGAGCAGTTCTTC. Translated, it gives CASRKTSGSYNEQFF.

This sequence joins TRBV11-2 and TRBJ2-7, with a possible D match to TRBD2 (7 bases). Germline values: CDR1 SGHAT, CDR2 FQNNGV. This CDR3 is 13 amino acids long. Trimming cost V 3 bases and J 6 bases, with 12 bases left between them. CDR3 in amino acids: CASSLGGPGEQYF. Written as DNA, the CDR3 is TGTGCCAGCAGCTTGGGGGGGCCCGGCGAGCAGTACTTC.

The V call is TRBV11-2, the J call TRBJ2-7, with D possibly matching TRBD2 (6 bases). Germline CDR1 is SGHAT and CDR2 is FQNNGV. V lost 5 bases and J lost 4, with 18 bases in between. CDR3 size: 15 residues. DNA for the CDR3: TGTGCCAGCAGCCGCCCTGGGGCGGGATTATACGAGCAGTACTTC. Translating gives CASSRPGAGLYEQYF.

This chain joins TRBV27 and TRBJ2-1; D gene uncertain. CDR3 length: 11 amino acids. The germline CDR1 and CDR2 sequences are MNHEY and SMNVEV (reference sequence). V was cut by 2 bases and J by 8 bases, with 4 bases left in between. CDR3: CASSLNHEQFF. Here the CDR3 DNA reads TGTGCCAGCAGTTTAAACCATGAGCAGTTCTTC.

In the case of this clone: This same CDR3 is encoded by further DNA sequences in the sample. The chain is built from TRBV27 and TRBJ2-3, with 7 bases aligning to TRBD1. CDR3 length: 15 amino acids. V shed 6 bases, J shed 1 base, and the junction held 7 bases outside the gene matches. Germline V lookup: CDR1 MNHEY, CDR2 SMNVEV (reference sequence). This chain's CDR3 is CASSPTTGGTDTQYF. The CDR3 nucleotides are TGTGCCAGCAGCCCAACTACAGGGGGCACAGATACGCAGTATTTT.